This entry lists 22 T cell receptor beta chains sequenced from one sample in a study of control samples from healthy donors and cancer patients (dated by TCRdb to the early 2020s). Libraries were built with the immunoSEQ multiplex PCR assay. TCRdb mirrors the immuneACCESS table, restricted to in-frame sequences. Some clones are absent from its copies; in checked studies, under half trace to an unresolved V gene, and the reason for the others is unknown. Here the sample has 100,000 to 150,000 clones; around 92% occur a single time. The leading ten clones occupy approximately 2% of the sample. Sequenced input: blood. The receptors derive from a woman aged 45 to 65 in good health.

There are a few counts of this clone. The chain has TRBV5-3 and TRBJ2-7, with 8 positions matching TRBD1. TRBV5-3 is placed among ORFs of uncertain function. The CDR3 is 15 amino acids. Trimming took 5 bases from V and 3 from J; bases not matched to a gene: 10. CDR3: CARSRPQGAYYEQYF. The DNA for the CDR3 is TGTGCCAGAAGTCGACCCCAGGGGGCCTACTACGAGCAGTACTTC.

The rearrangement links TRBV5-4 to TRBJ1-5, with D maybe TRBD1 (5 bases). CDR3 length equals 13 residues. Germline assignment: CDR1 SGHNT and CDR2 YYREEE (reference sequence). The V end was cut by 4 bases, the J end by 2 bases, with 7 bases between. CDR3 sequence reads: CASSIGGNQPQHF. In DNA form, the CDR3 reads TGTGCCAGCAGCATAGGGGGCAATCAGCCCCAGCATTTT.

This chain uses TRBV6-1 with TRBJ2-3; 12 nucleotides match TRBD2. Germline CDR1 reads MNHNS; CDR2 reads SASEGT. Losses at the gene ends were 3 bases for V and 5 bases for J; bases not matched to a gene: 6. The CDR3 has 16 amino acids. The DNA for the CDR3 is TGTGCCAGCAGTGAGACTAGCGGGAGCCTCAGAGATACGCAGTATTTT. Its translation: CASSETSGSLRDTQYF.

This clone was observed a few times. The chain recombines TRBV6-4 with TRBJ1-5; D ambiguous. Germline CDR1 reads MRHNA; CDR2 reads SNTAGT. This CDR3 comprises 15 residues. Trimming cost V 6 bases and J 0 bases, with 12 bases left between them. The chain's CDR3 is CASREQPYSNQPQHF. The CDR3 coding sequence is TGTGCCAGCAGGGAACAGCCCTATAGCAATCAGCCCCAGCATTTT.

The V and J genes are TRBV4-2 and TRBJ2-1; D is possibly TRBD2 (5 bases). CDR3 length: 13 amino acids. CDR1 is LGHNA, CDR2 YNFKEQ, per germline. V was trimmed by 3 bases and J by 15 bases, leaving 18 bases between them. The CDR3, as DNA: TGTGCCAGCAGCCACTCGAGGCTAGCCTACTTGTTCTTC. Its protein is CASSHSRLAYLFF.

This chain joins TRBV11-2 and TRBJ1-2, with D possibly TRBD1 on 6 matching bases. This CDR3 is 12 amino acids long. The V gene's germline CDR1 is SGHAT and CDR2 FQNNGV. V shed 3 bases and J shed 7 bases, with 9 bases lying between them. CDR3 DNA: TGTGCCAGCAGCTTCGGACAGAGTGGCTACACCTTC. Protein sequence: CASSFGQSGYTF. Based on the CDR3 plus reference TRBV11-2 and TRBJ1-2, the full variable domain is EAGVAQSPRYKIIEKRQSVAFWCNPISGHATLYWYQQILGQGPKLLIQFQNNGVVDDSQLPKDRFSAERLKGVDSTLKIQPAKLEDSAVYLCASSFGQSGYTFGSGTRLTVV.

The DNA for the CDR3 is TGTGCCAGCAGCGGAACTTGGAACACTGAAGCTTTCTTT. It encodes CASSGTWNTEAFF. The chain has TRBV12-3 or TRBV12-4 and TRBJ1-1; no clear D gene. The CDR3 sequence is 13 residues long. Deletions cut 6 bases from V and 1 base from J, with 9 bases between.

The chain couples TRBV6-5 to TRBJ1-2; a weak D match, TRBD1 (5 bases). Germline V gene lookup returns CDR1 MNHEY and CDR2 SVGAGI. V was cut by 1 base and J by 6 bases, with 18 bases left in between. The CDR3 length is 16 residues. In DNA form, the CDR3 reads TGTGCCAGCAGTTACTATCGGGGGATGGGCTTGGATGGCTACACCTTC. Translating it yields CASSYYRGMGLDGYTF.

This chain connects TRBV7-9 to TRBJ1-2, with D unresolved. CDR1 is SEHNR and CDR2 is FQNEAQ in the germline V gene (reference sequence). V gave up 5 bases and J gave up 6 bases, with 13 bases separating them. CDR3 length: 13 residues. The CDR3 DNA is TGTGCCAGCAGCCCTCCCACCAAGCATGGCTACACCTTC. Encoded protein: CASSPPTKHGYTF.

The chain links TRBV4-1 to TRBJ2-7, with D tentatively TRBD2 (6 bases). The CDR3 loop spans 15 amino acids. Germline-derived CDR1 and CDR2 are MGHRA and YSYEKL. V lost 0 bases and J lost 7, with 16 bases in between. The CDR3 spells CASSQDSTLAREQYF. CDR3 nucleotide sequence: TGCGCCAGCAGCCAAGACTCGACCCTAGCGCGGGAGCAGTACTTC.

This clone was counted once. This chain connects TRBV28 to TRBJ2-7; D is possibly TRBD2 (5 bases). The V gene lost 6 bases and the J gene lost 3 bases, with 9 bases spanning the gap. CDR1 MDHEN and CDR2 SYDVKM come from the germline V gene. This CDR3 has 12 amino acids. CDR3 nucleotides: TGTGCCAGCAGAACTGCGGGCTACGAGCAGTACTTC. It codes for CASRTAGYEQYF.

This clone was seen just once. The chain couples TRBV19 to TRBJ1-2; 7 nucleotides align to TRBD1. Germline V gene data show CDR1 as LNHDA and CDR2 as SQIVND (reference sequence). The CDR3 is 15 residues long. V lost 4 bases, J lost 4 bases, and 9 bases stayed unmatched. The CDR3 protein is CASSTWDRNFYGYTF. The DNA for the CDR3 is TGTGCCAGTAGTACCTGGGACAGAAACTTCTATGGCTACACCTTC. Looking up the rest from reference TRBV19 and TRBJ1-2 gives the full variable domain: DGGITQSPKYLFRKEGQNVTLSCEQNLNHDAMYWYRQDPGQGLRLIYYSQIVNDFQKGDIAEGYSVSREKKESFPLTVTSAQKNPTAFYLCASSTWDRNFYGYTFGSGTRLTVV.

This sequence joins TRBV6-1 and TRBJ2-7, with TRBD2 matching 15 bases. Germline values: CDR1 MNHNS, CDR2 SASEGT. The CDR3 is made up of 17 amino acids. V was pared by 4 bases and J by 2 bases, with 6 bases of the junction left unmatched. The DNA of the CDR3 is TGTGCCAGCAGTGGGGGGACTAGCGGGGGGCTCCCCTACGAGCAGTACTTC. It translates to CASSGGTSGGLPYEQYF.

This chain connects TRBV30 to TRBJ2-1, with D uncertain. CDR1 and CDR2 (germline): GTSNPN, SVGIG (reference sequence). The V gene lost 0 bases and the J gene lost 5 bases, with 8 bases spanning the gap. The CDR3 consists of 13 residues. The chain's CDR3 is CAWSVERNNEQFF. CDR3 nucleotide sequence: TGTGCCTGGAGTGTTGAACGGAACAATGAGCAGTTCTTC.

This rearrangement joins TRBV28 to TRBJ2-3; D gene unclear. Germline CDR1 is MDHEN and CDR2 is SYDVKM. The CDR3 extends over 14 amino acids. The CDR3, as DNA: TGTGCGACCGCCCCACTGACTAGCACAGATACGCAGTATTTT. Amino acids: CATAPLTSTDTQYF.

This clone was seen once. This chain connects TRBV19 to TRBJ1-5; weak D call: TRBD1 (5 bases). CDR1 LNHDA and CDR2 SQIVND come from the germline V gene (reference sequence). The CDR3 consists of 15 residues. Trimming took off 2 bases at V and 3 bases at J, with 11 bases between the two ends. CDR3 sequence (DNA): TGTGCCAGTAGTATAATAGCAGGGCCCAATCAGCCCCAGCATTTT. It is translated as CASSIIAGPNQPQHF. The whole variable domain, filled in from reference TRBV19 and TRBJ1-5, reads DGGITQSPKYLFRKEGQNVTLSCEQNLNHDAMYWYRQDPGQGLRLIYYSQIVNDFQKGDIAEGYSVSREKKESFPLTVTSAQKNPTAFYLCASSIIAGPNQPQHFGDGTRLSIL.

The genes are TRBV7-9 and TRBJ1-1; 9 bases map to TRBD1. The CDR3 spans 15 residues. Germline CDR1 reads SEHNR; CDR2 reads FQNEAQ (reference sequence). V was pared by 3 bases and J by 4 bases, with 6 bases of the junction left unmatched. In DNA, the CDR3 is TGTGCCAGCAGCTTGACAGGGGGGCAAGGCACTGAAGCTTTCTTT. Protein product: CASSLTGGQGTEAFF.

V and J are TRBV29-1 and TRBJ2-1; D is possibly TRBD1 (6 bases). V was pared by 6 bases and J by 2 bases, with 14 bases between. CDR1 and CDR2 (germline): SQVTM, ANQGSEA. The CDR3 is 14 residues long. CDR3 loop: CSVFTGTPYNEQFF. DNA for the CDR3: TGCAGCGTATTCACCGGGACACCCTACAATGAGCAGTTCTTC.

This chain links TRBV27 with TRBJ2-7; unclear D gene. The V end was cut by 6 bases, the J end by 5 bases, with 8 bases between. Germline V gene sequence: CDR1 MNHEY, CDR2 SMNVEV (reference sequence). The CDR3 length is 11 residues. CDR3 sequence: CASRVGHEQYF. CDR3 sequence (DNA): TGTGCCAGCAGAGTCGGCCACGAGCAGTACTTC.

The V and J genes are TRBV7-2 and TRBJ2-1; 9 nucleotides agree with TRBD2. CDR3 size: 14 residues. The junction had 7 bases not matched to a gene; V was cut back by 9 bases and J by 4 bases. The germline gives CDR1 SGHTA, CDR2 FQGNSA. CDR3 sequence (DNA): TGTGCCAGTAACGGACTAGCGCTATACAATGAGCAGTTCTTC. It is translated as CASNGLALYNEQFF. Full variable domain (rest looked up from reference TRBV7-2 and TRBJ2-1): GAGVSQSPSNKVTEKGKDVELRCDPISGHTALYWYRQSLGQGLEFLIYFQGNSAPDKSGLPSDRFSAERTGGSVSTLTIQRTQQEDSAVYLCASNGLALYNEQFFGPGTRLTVL.

This chain connects TRBV10-3 to TRBJ1-2; possibly TRBD1 for D (6 bases). Per germline, CDR1 ENHRY and CDR2 SYGVKD. The CDR3 runs 17 residues. Trimming removed 10 bases at V and 1 base at J, with 25 bases between. The CDR3 coding sequence is TGTGCCACCCTAACCGTGGGGGCCGCTCCCTTTAACTATGGCTACACCTTC. Protein sequence: CATLTVGAAPFNYGYTF.

The chain couples TRBV18 to TRBJ1-6, with D tentatively TRBD1 (6 bases). Germline V gene sequence: CDR1 KGHSH, CDR2 LQKENI. The germline V and J ends were trimmed by 3 bases and 8 bases, with 14 bases remaining between them. The CDR3 has 15 residues. Here the CDR3 reads CASSPAGQGYSPLHF. CDR3 sequence (DNA): TGTGCCAGCTCACCCGCCGGGCAGGGGTATTCACCCCTCCACTTT. Supplemented by reference TRBV18 and TRBJ1-6, the full variable domain reads NAGVMQNPRHLVRRRGQEARLRCSPMKGHSHVYWYRQLPEEGLKFMVYLQKENIIDESGMPKERFSAEFPKEGPSILRIQQVVRGDSAAYFCASSPAGQGYSPLHFGNGTRLTVT.